The sequence of this TCR beta chain was determined in a study of T-cell memory formation after mild COVID-19. The CDR3 extends over 15 amino acids. The germline CDR1 and CDR2 sequences are MNHEY and SMNVEV (reference sequence). The trim removed 5 bases at V and 6 bases at J, leaving 7 bases unmatched. A single record per CDR3 protein comes from TCRdb applying MiXCR to the 5' RACE reads. This table has hundreds of thousands of distinct CDR3 sequences, over 15% appearing once. The rearrangement joins TRBV27 to TRBJ2-7; TRBD2 matches 13 bases. Sequencing was carried out using PBMCs or a T cell subset sorted from them (not recorded which). The clonotype was recovered from a man between 18 and 29 years old who had mild COVID-19 (a few samples of this study predate the infection). Cell type and time point are not known. CDR3 residues: CASSKRLAGGLEQYF. The DNA for the CDR3 is TGTGCCAGCAGTAAAAGACTAGCGGGGGGACTCGAGCAGTACTTC.